The present T cell receptor (beta chain) was sequenced within a study of shared clonotypes between healthy human individuals. General observations from the study: Larger estimated richness was generally recorded for naive subsets relative to memory subsets.

CD4+ cells yielded CD45RA+ naive and CD45RA-negative memory subsets. V was clipped by 4 bases and J by 4 bases, with 10 bases between them. The CDR3 runs 13 residues. CDR1 MDHEN and CDR2 SYDVKM come from the germline V gene. The authors ran the assay at deep level. In the source study's methods: ImmunoSEQ supplied junction-only sequences lacking quality scores, so filtering was different. TCRdb keeps only in-frame clones here, not all; method: immunoSEQ multiplex PCR. The V and J calls and clone size come from that table; D and trimming were worked out from the DNA. This sample carries approximately 1,500,000 clones, around 97% of them seen once, and the ten largest clones take approximately 1.2%. Note on this clone: Its antigen is as yet unknown.

This sequence originates from a man aged 25 to 45 in good health. The chain carries TRBV28 and TRBJ1-1, with D possibly being TRBD1 (6 bases). The specimen was naive CD4+ T cells sorted from blood. Stated subset: CD45RA+ positively selected. DNA for the CDR3: TGTGCCAGCAGTTCTACAGGGTTCACTGAAGCTTTCTTT. Translated: CASSSTGFTEAFF.